A selection of T cell receptor beta chains follows, all from one sample in a study of blood T cell repertoires in COVID-19. Clones were read by immunoSEQ multiplex PCR, and TCRdb kept only the in-frame ones, dropping some. The data show roughly 330,000 clones, 88% seen once. What was sequenced was PBMCs or T cells enriched from blood (not recorded which). Source of these receptors: a man aged 30 to 39 who had recovered from COVID-19. Both conserved end residues are part of each CDR3. Each record gives: V gene, D gene, J gene, clone size, CDR3 protein, CDR3 DNA. A D gene is named only where the DNA matches it firmly. The size of a clone is reported for some rows only, either as once, few or many, or as a class for expanded clones.

TRBV18	.	TRBJ2-7	.	CASSQTGSEQYF	TGTGCCAGCTCACAAACAGGAAGCGAGCAGTACTTC
TRBV10-2	TRBD1	TRBJ1-2	.	CASRSLGQGVYGYTF	TGCGCCAGCAGGAGTTTAGGACAGGGAGTCTATGGCTACACCTTC
TRBV6-5	.	TRBJ1-2	.	CASSRQGAGYTF	TGTGCCAGCAGTCGACAAGGGGCTGGCTACACCTTC
TRBV7-9	.	TRBJ1-4	.	CASSRGDRHEKLFF	TGTGCCAGCAGCCGGGGGGATAGGCATGAAAAACTGTTTTTT
TRBV5-1	.	TRBJ1-1	.	CASSKDSLLVNTEAFF	TGCGCCAGCAGCAAGGACAGCCTATTAGTGAACACTGAAGCTTTCTTT
TRBV3-1/TRBV3-2	.	TRBJ1-6	.	CASSQGTERSNSPLHF	TGTGCCAGCAGCCAAGGGACAGAGAGATCAAATTCACCCCTCCACTTT
TRBV27	.	TRBJ2-1	.	CASSFGVGLGGNQQFF	TGTGCCAGCAGTTTTGGGGTTGGGCTAGGCGGGAACCAGCAGTTCTTC
TRBV7-9	TRBD2	TRBJ2-3	.	CASSLGTTITDTQYF	TGTGCCAGCAGCCTGGGGACTACAATTACGGATACGCAGTATTTT
TRBV7-9	.	TRBJ2-2	.	CASSLEALGELFF	TGTGCCAGCAGCTTAGAAGCCTTAGGGGAGCTGTTTTTT
TRBV7-8	.	TRBJ1-3	once	CASSLGPGALSGNTIYF	TGTGCCAGCAGCTTAGGCCCAGGGGCCCTCTCTGGAAACACCATATATTTT
TRBV9	TRBD1	TRBJ2-7	.	CASSVGGTDYEQYF	TGTGCCAGCAGCGTAGGTGGGACAGACTACGAGCAGTACTTC
TRBV30	.	TRBJ1-1	.	CAWSVINGVTEAFF	TGTGCCTGGAGTGTAATAAACGGTGTCACTGAAGCTTTCTTT
TRBV2	TRBD1	TRBJ2-1	.	CASSAGQGTIKVEFF	TGTGCCAGCAGTGCAGGACAGGGGACAATAAAGGTGGAGTTCTTC
TRBV11-2	.	TRBJ2-5	.	CASRRLGGGSTRPQETQYF	TGTGCCAGCAGAAGGCTTGGTGGGGGGTCCACCCGCCCTCAAGAGACCCAGTACTTC
TRBV29-1	.	TRBJ2-7	.	CSVEMDSSYEQYF	TGCAGCGTTGAAATGGACAGCTCCTACGAGCAGTACTTC
TRBV15	TRBD2	TRBJ2-5	.	CATSRGSGGVETQYF	TGTGCCACCAGCCGCGGGAGCGGGGGGGTAGAGACCCAGTACTTC
TRBV10-3	.	TRBJ2-7	.	CAITSDTSYEQYF	TGTGCCATCACCTCTGACACCTCCTACGAGCAGTACTTC
TRBV12-3/TRBV12-4	TRBD1	TRBJ1-2	.	CASTFGQGYGYTF	TGTGCCAGCACCTTCGGACAGGGTTATGGCTACACCTTC
TRBV9	TRBD2	TRBJ2-1	.	CASSVARTSGGQLNEQFF	TGTGCCAGCAGCGTAGCAAGGACTAGCGGGGGGCAACTCAATGAGCAGTTCTTC
TRBV6-2/TRBV6-3	TRBD2	TRBJ2-3	.	CASSTLAGENTDTQYF	TGTGCCAGCAGCACACTAGCGGGGGAGAACACAGATACGCAGTATTTT
TRBV28	TRBD1	TRBJ2-4	.	CASRQGSKNIQYF	TGTGCCAGCAGACAGGGGTCCAAAAACATTCAGTACTTC
TRBV3-1/TRBV3-2	.	TRBJ1-6	.	CASSQVTGSNSPLHF	TGTGCCAGCAGCCAAGTTACAGGGAGTAATTCACCCCTCCACTTT
TRBV28	.	TRBJ1-4	once	CASSFLGEGQNEKLFF	TGTGCCAGCAGTTTCCTCGGGGAGGGCCAAAATGAAAAACTGTTTTTT
TRBV15	.	TRBJ1-1	.	CATSSLYPSQGTEAFF	TGTGCCACCAGCAGTCTCTACCCTTCCCAGGGCACTGAAGCTTTCTTT
TRBV10-2	TRBD1	TRBJ1-6	.	CASLARDSLNLHGDSPLHF	TGCGCCAGCCTGGCTCGGGACAGCCTAAATTTACATGGGGATTCACCCCTCCACTTT
TRBV28	.	TRBJ1-4	.	CASSGDIAYGKLFF	TGTGCCAGCAGTGGGGACATCGCTTATGGAAAACTGTTTTTT
TRBV24-1	.	TRBJ1-4	.	CATSVSGGEGEKLFF	TGTGCCACCAGTGTCTCGGGAGGGGAAGGTGAAAAACTGTTTTTT
TRBV3-1/TRBV3-2	.	TRBJ2-1	.	CASSQRGGTRNEQFF	TGTGCCAGCAGCCAACGGGGCGGGACGAGGAATGAGCAGTTCTTC
TRBV3-1/TRBV3-2	.	TRBJ2-7	.	CASSHLGGDRAYEQYF	TGTGCCAGCAGCCACCTAGGCGGGGATCGGGCCTACGAGCAGTACTTC
TRBV19	.	TRBJ1-6	.	CASSIGPGVNSPLHF	TGTGCCAGTAGTATCGGCCCGGGGGTGAATTCACCCCTCCACTTT
TRBV9	TRBD1	TRBJ2-1	.	CASSVEDREYNEQFF	TGTGCCAGCAGCGTAGAGGACAGGGAATACAATGAGCAGTTCTTC
TRBV5-4	TRBD2	TRBJ2-2	.	CASSLELAGAGGELFF	TGTGCCAGCAGCTTGGAACTAGCGGGGGCCGGCGGGGAGCTGTTTTTT
TRBV28	TRBD1	TRBJ1-1	.	CASSLSPGTGGGTEAFF	TGTGCCAGCAGTTTATCCCCTGGGACAGGGGGAGGTACTGAAGCTTTCTTT
TRBV5-8	.	TRBJ1-5	.	CASSLDANGGGFSNQPQHF	TGTGCCAGCAGCTTGGATGCAAATGGGGGGGGGTTTAGCAATCAGCCCCAGCATTTT
TRBV6-1	.	TRBJ1-2	.	CASSEAGRVYYGYTF	TGTGCCAGCAGTGAAGCGGGCAGGGTGTACTATGGCTACACCTTC
TRBV13	TRBD2	TRBJ2-3	.	CASRRPSGAGGSTDTQYF	TGTGCCAGCAGACGCCCCTCGGGAGCGGGGGGTAGCACAGATACGCAGTATTTT
TRBV4-1	TRBD1	TRBJ1-3	.	CASSQDGQAGVSGNTIYF	TGCGCCAGCAGCCAAGATGGACAGGCAGGGGTCTCTGGAAACACCATATATTTT
TRBV6-6	.	TRBJ1-2	.	CASSFTGPGYTF	TGTGCCAGCAGTTTCACAGGTCCCGGCTACACCTTC
TRBV12-3/TRBV12-4	.	TRBJ2-5	.	CASSFHSGTQYF	TGTGCCAGCAGTTTTCATTCCGGGACCCAGTACTTC
TRBV5-1	.	TRBJ2-3	.	CASSLWAASGGTDTQYF	TGCGCCAGCAGCTTGTGGGCGGCCTCAGGGGGCACAGATACGCAGTATTTT
TRBV6-1	.	TRBJ1-5	.	CASSEAGVRQPQHF	TGTGCCAGCAGTGAAGCAGGGGTTCGGCAGCCCCAGCATTTT
TRBV4-1	TRBD1	TRBJ2-4	.	CASSQDDRGNIQYF	TGCGCCAGCAGCCAAGATGACAGGGGAAACATTCAGTACTTC
TRBV6-5	.	TRBJ1-6	few	CASSRAGNNSPLHF	TGTGCCAGCTCCAGGGCAGGGAACAATTCACCCCTCCACTTT
TRBV5-5	.	TRBJ2-1	.	CASSYRDNEQFF	TGTGCCAGCAGCTACAGGGACAATGAGCAGTTCTTC
TRBV6-5	.	TRBJ2-5	.	CASSDYGTQYF	TGTGCCAGCTCCGACTACGGGACCCAGTACTTC
TRBV28	.	TRBJ2-7	.	CASTSSTVSYEQYF	TGTGCCAGCACCTCCAGTACAGTCTCCTACGAGCAGTACTTC
TRBV19	.	TRBJ1-4	.	CASTRDSRTTNEKLFF	TGTGCCAGTACTCGAGACAGCCGAACAACTAATGAAAAACTGTTTTTT
TRBV15	.	TRBJ2-1	.	CATSSGVPLGNEQFF	TGTGCCACCAGCAGCGGGGTACCCCTTGGGAATGAGCAGTTCTTC
TRBV27	.	TRBJ2-7	.	CASSLSTGGSGEQYF	TGTGCCAGCAGTTTATCAACGGGTGGTTCGGGCGAGCAGTACTTC
TRBV4-1	.	TRBJ2-1	.	CASSQENESYEQFF	TGCGCCAGCAGCCAAGAAAACGAGTCCTATGAGCAGTTCTTC
TRBV7-9	TRBD1	TRBJ1-6	once	CASSLRGQGNSPLHF	TGTGCCAGCAGCTTGCGGGGACAGGGTAATTCACCCCTCCACTTT
TRBV7-6	TRBD1	TRBJ1-6	.	CASSFGQANSPLHF	TGTGCCAGCAGCTTCGGACAGGCTAATTCACCCCTCCACTTT
TRBV5-4	.	TRBJ1-2	.	CASSLGSNYGYTF	TGTGCCAGCAGCTTGGGCAGTAACTATGGCTACACCTTC